The 23 T cell receptor beta chains below come from one sample, sequenced in a study of shared clonotypes between healthy human individuals. The data were produced by immunoSEQ multiplex PCR, yet TCRdb's version contains in-frame clones alone and is incomplete. Here the sample spans over 2 million clones, approximately 90% being singletons. Sample: naive CD4+ T cells from PBMCs. Regarding subset: CD45RA+ positively selected. The receptors shown here come from a man aged 18 to 30 in good health. Some clones in this sample may be carry-over from other donors' samples.

With regard to this clone: Other DNA sequences in this specimen translate into the identical CDR3. The rearrangement links TRBV7-2 to TRBJ1-2; a possible D gene is TRBD1 (5 bases). CDR1 is SGHTA, CDR2 FQGNSA, per germline. V shed 3 bases and J shed 5 bases, with 10 bases lying between them. The CDR3 consists of 13 residues. The DNA for the CDR3 is TGTGCCAGCAGCTTGGGGACGGCTTATGGCTACACCTTC. Translation gives CASSLGTAYGYTF.

This rearrangement joins TRBV7-3 to TRBJ2-5; TRBD1 matches at 7 bases. Germline assignment: CDR1 SGHTA and CDR2 FQGTGA. V dropped 4 bases and J dropped 2; count of bases not matched to a gene: 7. CDR3 length: 15 residues. CDR3 coding DNA: TGTGCCAGCAGCTCGCAAACGGGACAGCAAGAGACCCAGTACTTC. Translation gives CASSSQTGQQETQYF.

The V call is TRBV11-2, the J call TRBJ2-7; D is undetermined. The CDR3 has 12 residues. V lost 7 bases, J lost 0 bases, and 7 bases lay in between. Germline lookup yields CDR1 SGHAT and CDR2 FQNNGV. CDR3 region: CASTKRSYEQYF. The CDR3 DNA reads as TGTGCCAGCACCAAACGCTCCTACGAGCAGTACTTC.

J is TRBJ2-1 and V is TRBV27, with D possibly TRBD1 on 6 matching bases. Germline CDR1 and CDR2: MNHEY and SMNVEV (reference sequence). V was clipped by 10 bases and J by 0 bases, with 19 bases between them. This CDR3 contains 16 residues. CDR3 loop: CATARRGSVSYNEQFF. The CDR3 bases are TGTGCCACCGCGCGCAGGGGATCGGTCTCCTACAATGAGCAGTTCTTC.

The chain recombines TRBV28 with TRBJ1-1; TRBD1 matches at 8 bases. The CDR3 contains 15 residues. V lost 6 bases, J lost 1 base, and 7 bases stayed unmatched. CDR1 is MDHEN and CDR2 is SYDVKM in the germline V gene. CDR3 protein: CASRASGQGNTEAFF. CDR3 DNA: TGTGCCAGCAGGGCATCCGGACAGGGGAACACTGAAGCTTTCTTT.

This chain connects TRBV4-3 to TRBJ2-7; D remains unclear. The germline CDR1 and CDR2 sequences are LGHNA and YSLEER. The CDR3 has 12 residues. Deletions cut 1 base from V and 4 bases from J, with 5 bases between. In DNA, the CDR3 is TGCGCCAGCAGCCAAGTAGGGTACGAGCAGTACTTC. Translation gives CASSQVGYEQYF.

Of note for this clone: An end of the junction differs from the germline gene, which may be a read error. The V gene is TRBV5-1, the J gene TRBJ2-3; no clear D gene. The germline CDR1 and CDR2 sequences are SGHRS and YFSETQ. The CDR3 runs 13 residues. For the CDR3, the DNA is TGCGCCAGCAGCTTGGACTGGAGTACGGACCATTCTTTT. It is translated as CASSLDWSTDHSF.

The chain couples TRBV5-8 to TRBJ1-3; the D is unclear. V was shortened by 4 bases and J by 4 bases, with 15 bases between the two germline ends. The CDR3 has 15 residues. Germline V gene sequence: CDR1 SGHTS, CDR2 YDEGEE. CDR3 sequence reads: CASSLARSLGNTIYF. CDR3 sequence (DNA): TGTGCCAGCAGCCTGGCGCGGTCGCTGGGAAACACCATATATTTT.

This chain uses TRBV6-5 with TRBJ1-1, with unresolved D. Trimming took off 9 bases at V and 1 base at J, with 6 bases between the two ends. The germline V gene has CDR1 MNHEY and CDR2 SVGAGI. This CDR3 comprises 11 residues. The CDR3 is CASHGNTEAFF. The CDR3 DNA sequence: TGTGCCAGTCACGGGAACACTGAAGCTTTCTTT.

The chain employs TRBV6-1 and TRBJ2-7; D ambiguous. Germline V CDR1 and CDR2: MNHNS, SASEGT. The V end was cut by 5 bases, the J end by 2 bases, with 10 bases between. The CDR3 has 13 amino acids. CDR3 protein: CASSPRSPYEQYF. Here the CDR3 DNA reads TGTGCCAGCAGTCCTCGATCCCCCTACGAGCAGTACTTC.

The chain links TRBV5-1 to TRBJ2-3, with D perhaps TRBD2 (6 bases). The CDR3 runs to 14 residues. Germline CDR1 SGHRS, CDR2 YFSETQ. V was pared by 4 bases and J by 5 bases, with 14 bases between. The CDR3: CASSRGGARDTQYF. The CDR3 nucleotides are TGCGCCAGCAGCAGAGGCGGGGCTCGAGATACGCAGTATTTT.

The gene calls are TRBV30 and TRBJ1-6; D not resolved. There are 14 residues in the CDR3. The V end lost 1 base, the J end lost 12 bases, and 16 bases lay between the germline ends. The V gene's germline CDR1 is GTSNPN and CDR2 SVGIG (reference sequence). Here the CDR3 reads CAWSADRAVGPLHF. CDR3 in DNA: TGTGCCTGGAGTGCTGACCGGGCGGTCGGACCCCTCCACTTT.

This clone has a handful of counts. This chain uses TRBV18 with TRBJ1-1, with 7 bases that match TRBD1. Germline CDR1 is KGHSH and CDR2 is LQKENI. The ends lost 4 bases at V and 2 bases at J; junction bases unmatched: 4. The CDR3 contains 14 residues. CDR3 sequence: CASSLRDSNTEAFF. Here the CDR3 DNA reads TGTGCCAGCTCACTCCGGGACAGCAACACTGAAGCTTTCTTT.

CDR3 residues: CASSSGLAGVEELFF. The DNA of the CDR3 is TGTGCCAGCAGTTCTGGACTAGCGGGAGTGGAGGAGCTGTTTTTT. The V call is TRBV6-5, the J call TRBJ2-2, with 13 bases identical to TRBD2. Trimming at V came to 4 bases and at J to 10 bases, leaving 6 bases not matched to a gene. CDR3 size: 15 residues. Germline V gene lookup returns CDR1 MNHEY and CDR2 SVGAGI.

As regards this clone: The same CDR3 arises from other DNA sequences in this sample as well. This chain uses TRBV20-1 with TRBJ2-6; D is unclear. Germline V gives CDR1 DFQATT, CDR2 SNEGSKA (reference sequence). This CDR3 has 11 residues. The V end was cut by 6 bases, the J end by 2 bases, with 2 bases between. The DNA for the CDR3 is TGCAGTGCCACTGGGGCCAACGTCCTGACTTTC. Translated: CSATGANVLTF.

This clone was detected once. The same CDR3 can be traced to other DNA sequences in this sample. The rearrangement links TRBV5-1 to TRBJ2-3; tentatively, D is TRBD2 (5 bases). CDR1 and CDR2 (germline): SGHRS, YFSETQ. The CDR3 covers 15 residues. V lost 4 bases and J lost 1, with 13 bases in between. CDR3 DNA: TGCGCCAGCAGCCTGGTCGGGGTGGGCACAGATACGCAGTATTTT. Its translation is CASSLVGVGTDTQYF.

The V call is TRBV6-5, the J call TRBJ2-1, with 8 bases lining up with TRBD2. The V segment lost 6 bases and the J segment 7 bases; nucleotides outside the gene matches: 11. The CDR3 spans 15 residues. The germline V gene encodes CDR1 MNHEY and CDR2 SVGAGI. The CDR3 here is CASSLEGLGWNEQFF. The DNA for the CDR3 is TGTGCCAGCAGCCTGGAGGGACTAGGTTGGAATGAGCAGTTCTTC.

The CDR3 sequence: CAWSVVRGYSKPSSGNTIYF. CDR3 DNA sequence: TGTGCCTGGAGTGTTGTGAGGGGGTACAGCAAACCAAGCTCTGGAAACACCATATATTTT. This chain joins TRBV30 and TRBJ1-3; D possibly corresponds to TRBD1 (6 bases). Germline V gene sequence: CDR1 GTSNPN, CDR2 SVGIG (reference sequence). Between the trimmed V and J ends, which lost 0 bases and 0 bases, there was a span of 24 bases. The CDR3 contains 20 residues.

Here the CDR3 reads CASSHPRVAGSYEQYF. For the CDR3, the DNA is TGTGCCAGCAGCCACCCCAGGGTAGCGGGATCGTACGAGCAGTACTTC. V and J are TRBV14 and TRBJ2-7, with TRBD2 matching 8 bases. This CDR3 has 16 residues. Germline V gene data show CDR1 as SGHDN and CDR2 as FVKESK. V trimming: 3 bases; J trimming: 4 bases; junction bases outside the gene matches: 11. The full variable domain, rest sourced from reference TRBV14 and TRBJ2-7, is EAGVTQFPSHSVIEKGQTVTLRCDPISGHDNLYWYRRVMGKEIKFLLHFVKESKQDESGMPNNRFLAERTGGTYSTLKVQPAELEDSGVYFCASSHPRVAGSYEQYFGPGTRLTVT.

The rearrangement links TRBV28 to TRBJ1-1, with 8 bases lining up with TRBD1. Looked up from germline, CDR1 is MDHEN and CDR2 is SYDVKM. The CDR3 covers 14 residues. The V gene end was trimmed by 7 bases and the J gene end by 1 base; junction bases not matched to a gene: 5. CDR3 amino acids: CASNGQGWNTEAFF. The CDR3 nucleotides read TGTGCCAGCAACGGACAGGGATGGAACACTGAAGCTTTCTTT.

The genes are TRBV28 and TRBJ2-2; D is undetermined. The CDR3 covers 14 residues. Germline V CDR1 and CDR2: MDHEN, SYDVKM. V shed 8 bases and J shed 0 bases, with 10 bases lying between them. The CDR3 sequence is CASLPIANTGELFF. CDR3 bases: TGTGCCAGCCTCCCTATTGCGAACACCGGGGAGCTGTTTTTT.

J is TRBJ2-3 and V is TRBV2; D not certain. The CDR3 loop spans 11 amino acids. Looked up from germline, CDR1 is SNHLY and CDR2 is FYNNEI. V was shortened by 5 bases and J by 4 bases, with 4 bases between the two germline ends. The CDR3: CASSYPDTQYF. The CDR3 DNA follows: TGTGCCAGCAGTTATCCAGATACGCAGTATTTT.

Only one count was recorded for this clone. The gene calls are TRBV6-1 and TRBJ1-2; D ambiguous. This CDR3 region has 14 residues. From germline, CDR1 is MNHNS and CDR2 SASEGT. Trimming pared 3 bases from V and 4 bases from J, leaving 12 bases between. The CDR3 DNA sequence: TGTGCCAGCAGTGACGGGTTCGTCGGCTATGGCTACACCTTC. The encoded protein is CASSDGFVGYGYTF.